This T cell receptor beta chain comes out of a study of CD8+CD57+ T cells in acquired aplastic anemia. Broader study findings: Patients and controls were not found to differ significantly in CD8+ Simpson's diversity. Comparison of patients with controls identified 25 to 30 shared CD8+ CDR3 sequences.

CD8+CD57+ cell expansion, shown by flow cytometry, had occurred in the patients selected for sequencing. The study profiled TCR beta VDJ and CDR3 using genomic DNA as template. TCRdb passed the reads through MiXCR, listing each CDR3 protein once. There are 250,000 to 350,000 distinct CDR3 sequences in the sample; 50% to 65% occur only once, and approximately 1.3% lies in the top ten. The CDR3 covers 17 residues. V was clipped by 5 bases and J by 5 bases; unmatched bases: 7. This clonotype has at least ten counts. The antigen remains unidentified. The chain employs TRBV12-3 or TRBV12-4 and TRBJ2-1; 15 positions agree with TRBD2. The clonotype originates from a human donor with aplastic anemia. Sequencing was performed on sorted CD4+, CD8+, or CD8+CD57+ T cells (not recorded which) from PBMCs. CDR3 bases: TGTGCCAGCAGTCGGGGGGGGACTAGCGGGGGGCACAATGAGCAGTTCTTC. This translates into CASSRGGTSGGHNEQFF.